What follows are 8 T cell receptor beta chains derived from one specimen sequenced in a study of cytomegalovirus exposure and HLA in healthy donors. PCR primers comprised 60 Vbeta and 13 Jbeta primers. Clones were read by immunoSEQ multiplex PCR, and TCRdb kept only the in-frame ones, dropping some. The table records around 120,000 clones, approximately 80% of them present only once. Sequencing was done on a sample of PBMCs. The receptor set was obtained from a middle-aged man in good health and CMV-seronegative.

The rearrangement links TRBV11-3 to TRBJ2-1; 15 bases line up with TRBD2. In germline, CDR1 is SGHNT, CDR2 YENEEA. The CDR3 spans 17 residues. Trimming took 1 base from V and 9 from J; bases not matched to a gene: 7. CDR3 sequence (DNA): TGTGCCAGCAGCTTAGGGACTAGCGGGGGGGAGGGAATTGAGCAGTTCTTC. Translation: CASSLGTSGGEGIEQFF.

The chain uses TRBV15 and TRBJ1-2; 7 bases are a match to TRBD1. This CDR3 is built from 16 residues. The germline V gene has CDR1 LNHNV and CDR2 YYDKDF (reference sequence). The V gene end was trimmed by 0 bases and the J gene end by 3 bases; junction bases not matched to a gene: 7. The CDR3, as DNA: TGTGCCACCAGCAGAGATCGAGTAGGGGGCTACTATGGCTACACCTTC. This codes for CATSRDRVGGYYGYTF.

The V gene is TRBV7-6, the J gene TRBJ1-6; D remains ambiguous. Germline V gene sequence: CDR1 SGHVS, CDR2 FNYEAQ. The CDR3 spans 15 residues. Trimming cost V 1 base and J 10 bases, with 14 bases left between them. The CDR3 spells CASSLGQAIGSPLHF. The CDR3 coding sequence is TGTGCCAGCAGCTTAGGTCAGGCGATTGGATCACCCCTCCACTTT.

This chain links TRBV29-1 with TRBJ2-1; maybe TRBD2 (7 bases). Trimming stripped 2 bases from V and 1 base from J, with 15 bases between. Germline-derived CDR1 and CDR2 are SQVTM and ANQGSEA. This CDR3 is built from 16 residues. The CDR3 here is CSVERGGPPSYNEQFF. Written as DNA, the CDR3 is TGCAGCGTTGAAAGGGGGGGCCCCCCTTCCTACAATGAGCAGTTCTTC.

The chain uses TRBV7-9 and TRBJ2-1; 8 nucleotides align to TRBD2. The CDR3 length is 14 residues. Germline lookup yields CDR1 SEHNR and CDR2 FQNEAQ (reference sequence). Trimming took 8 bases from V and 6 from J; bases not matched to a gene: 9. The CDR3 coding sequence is TGTGCCAGCGGCGTGGCGGGGGGAAGCAATGAGCAGTTCTTC. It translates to CASGVAGGSNEQFF.

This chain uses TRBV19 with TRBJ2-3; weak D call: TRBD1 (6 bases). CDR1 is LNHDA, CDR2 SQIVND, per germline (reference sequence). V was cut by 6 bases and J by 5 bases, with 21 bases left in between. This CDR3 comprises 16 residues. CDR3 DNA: TGTGCCAGTAGCGAATACACAACAGGGCTGATAGATACGCAGTATTTT. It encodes CASSEYTTGLIDTQYF.

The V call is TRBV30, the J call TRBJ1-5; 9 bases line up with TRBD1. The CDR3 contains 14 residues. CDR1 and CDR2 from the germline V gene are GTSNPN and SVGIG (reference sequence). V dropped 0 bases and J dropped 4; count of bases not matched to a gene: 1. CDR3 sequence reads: CAWSVGQGNQPQHF. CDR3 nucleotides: TGTGCCTGGAGTGTGGGACAGGGTAATCAGCCCCAGCATTTT.

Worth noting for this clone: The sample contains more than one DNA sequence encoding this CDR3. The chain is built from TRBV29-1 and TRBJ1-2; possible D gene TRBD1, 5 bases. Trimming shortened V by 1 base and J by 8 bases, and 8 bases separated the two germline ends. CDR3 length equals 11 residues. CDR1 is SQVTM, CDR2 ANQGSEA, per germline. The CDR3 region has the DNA TGCAGCGTTGAAGGGGGACTAGGCTACACCTTC. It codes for CSVEGGLGYTF.